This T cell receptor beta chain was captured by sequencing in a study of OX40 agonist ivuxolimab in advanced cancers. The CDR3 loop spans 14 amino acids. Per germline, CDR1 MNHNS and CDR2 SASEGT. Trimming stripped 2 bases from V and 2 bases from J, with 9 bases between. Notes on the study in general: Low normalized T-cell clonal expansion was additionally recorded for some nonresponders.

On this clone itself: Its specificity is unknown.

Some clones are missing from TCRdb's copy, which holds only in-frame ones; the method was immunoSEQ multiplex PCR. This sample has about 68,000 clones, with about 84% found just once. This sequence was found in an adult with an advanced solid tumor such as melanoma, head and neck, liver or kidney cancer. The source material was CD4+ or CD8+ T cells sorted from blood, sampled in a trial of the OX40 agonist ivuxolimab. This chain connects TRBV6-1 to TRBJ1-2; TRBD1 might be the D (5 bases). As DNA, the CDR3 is TGTGCCAGCAGTGAACACAGGTTGAACTATGGCTACACCTTC. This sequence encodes CASSEHRLNYGYTF.